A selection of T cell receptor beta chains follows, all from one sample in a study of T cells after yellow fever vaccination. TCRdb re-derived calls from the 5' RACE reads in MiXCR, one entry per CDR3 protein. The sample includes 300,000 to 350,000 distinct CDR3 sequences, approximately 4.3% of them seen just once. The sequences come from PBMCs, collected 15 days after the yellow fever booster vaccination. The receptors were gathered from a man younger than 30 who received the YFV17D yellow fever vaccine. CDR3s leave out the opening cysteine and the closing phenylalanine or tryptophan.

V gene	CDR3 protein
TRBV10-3	AISESGGTTNYGYT
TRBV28	ASRSPRGPPYEQY
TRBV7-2	ASSLGRGAGETQY
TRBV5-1	ASSLEGAGEETQY
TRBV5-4	ASSLGSRTDGTEAF
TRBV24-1	ATSDPSTDTQY
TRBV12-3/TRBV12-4	ASSPPTGLITGELF
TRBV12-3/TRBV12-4	ASSSGTLNYGYT
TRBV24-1	ATSDRTSGGSGETQY
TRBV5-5	ASSLVVRGVQYGYT
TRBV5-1	ASSLQSRSYT
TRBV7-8	ASSLERLGQRHGYT
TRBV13	ASSGGQTNTEAF
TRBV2	ASSPGLAGSSSYNEQF
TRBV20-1	SARPGQGVVGGYT
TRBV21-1	ASSKGTRTGKNTEAF
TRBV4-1	ASSQGTLLDYGYT
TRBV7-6	ASSSDRGNEQF
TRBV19	ASSMGATNNEQF
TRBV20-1	SAQRGGREAF
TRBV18	ASSPRDGGNTIY